Listed below are T cell receptor beta chains from one sample, sequenced in a study of blood T cell repertoires in COVID-19. The table came from immunoSEQ multiplex PCR; TCRdb's copy has only in-frame clones and leaves some out. Of more than 200,000 clones in the sample, approximately 80% were seen once. The source material was peripheral blood. These receptors were obtained from a middle-aged woman who had recovered from COVID-19. The CDR3 runs from the conserved cysteine through the conserved F or W. D genes are given only for firm matches. Some rows have no size entry. The others give once, few or many, or a class for an expanded clone.

>TRBJ2-7|.|TRBV6-5|TRBD2
TGTGCCAGCACCCAAAGAAAGCGGGGGGACTACGAGCAGTACTTC
CASTQRKRGDYEQYF
>TRBJ1-4|.|TRBV3-1/TRBV3-2|.
TGTGCCAGCAGCCACCTACAACAGGCGCGAAATGAAAAACTGTTTTTT
CASSHLQQARNEKLFF
>TRBJ2-2|.|TRBV4-3|TRBD1
TGCGCCAGCAGCCCGGGACAGGGAAACGGGGAGCTGTTTTTT
CASSPGQGNGELFF
>TRBJ1-4|.|TRBV29-1|.
TGCAGCGTTCGACAGGCAACTAATGAAAAACTGTTTTTT
CSVRQATNEKLFF
>TRBJ1-3|.|TRBV6-2/TRBV6-3|.
TGTGCCAGCAGTGGACAGCTCAGAAACACCATATATTTT
CASSGQLRNTIYF
>TRBJ2-1|.|TRBV10-1|TRBD1
TGCGCCACCAAATCCGGGACAGGGGTCAATGAGCAGTTCTTC
CATKSGTGVNEQFF
>TRBJ2-1|.|TRBV7-8|.
TGTGCCAGCAGCTTAGCGTTTCCTATGACAGGTTTCTACAATGAGCAGTTCTTC
CASSLAFPMTGFYNEQFF
>TRBJ2-1|.|TRBV19|TRBD2
TGTGCCAGTAGTATGCCTAGCGGGGGGTACAATGAGCAGTTCTTC
CASSMPSGGYNEQFF
>TRBJ2-7|.|TRBV5-4|TRBD1
TGTGCCAGCAGCACGGGACAGGGGAGAAACGAGCAGTACTTC
CASSTGQGRNEQYF
>TRBJ2-3|.|TRBV5-1|.
TGCGCCAGCAGCTTACAAGTCTCAGATACGCAGTATTTT
CASSLQVSDTQYF
>TRBJ2-1|few|TRBV5-6|TRBD2
TGTGCCAGCAGACAGCGGGGTCTGGGCCTCAATGAGCAGTTCTTC
CASRQRGLGLNEQFF
>TRBJ1-2|once|TRBV2|.
TGTGCCAGCAGACAGGGTCGGTATGGCTACACCTTC
CASRQGRYGYTF
>TRBJ1-1|.|TRBV28|TRBD1
TGTGCCAGCAGTTCGGGACAGGGAAGAGCTTTCTTT
CASSSGQGRAFF
>TRBJ2-2|.|TRBV6-5|.
TGTGCCAGCAGTTACTTATTCGCCGGGGAGCTGTTTTTT
CASSYLFAGELFF
>TRBJ2-1|.|TRBV19|TRBD2
TGTGCCAGTAGTAGGGGACTAGCGGGGGGCATATACAATGAGCAGTTCTTC
CASSRGLAGGIYNEQFF
>TRBJ2-3|.|TRBV4-3|.
TGCGCCAGCAGCCAAGATCTCGGGGGGCGCCCAGGAGATACGCAGTATTTT
CASSQDLGGRPGDTQYF
>TRBJ2-2|.|TRBV7-2|.
TGTGCCAGCAGCCCGAGCTTAGCTCAAAACACCGGGGAGCTGTTTTTT
CASSPSLAQNTGELFF
>TRBJ1-5|.|TRBV5-3|TRBD1
TGTGCCAGAAGCTTGCGACTCGTCCCGGACAGGGTCAAAGCGGGTTCCAATCAGCCCCAGCATTTT
CARSLRLVPDRVKAGSNQPQHF
>TRBJ1-5|few|TRBV3-1/TRBV3-2|TRBD1
TGTGCCAGCAGCCAAGATTTCGGACAGGGGAATCAGCCCCAGCATTTT
CASSQDFGQGNQPQHF
>TRBJ2-7|.|TRBV10-3|.
TGTGCCATCAGTGACGGACAGTCCTACGAGCAGTACTTC
CAISDGQSYEQYF
>TRBJ2-7|.|TRBV18|TRBD2
TGTGCCAGCTCACAACGAGGACTAGCGGAAAGCTCCTACGAGCAGTACTTC
CASSQRGLAESSYEQYF
>TRBJ1-2|.|TRBV9|TRBD1
TGTGCCAGCAGCCCCACATCCGGGACAGACTATGGCTACACCTTC
CASSPTSGTDYGYTF
>TRBJ2-2|.|TRBV4-1|TRBD2
TGCGCCAGCACCCCCATGCCGACTAGCGCGTACACCGGGGAGCTGTTTTTT
CASTPMPTSAYTGELFF
>TRBJ2-7|.|TRBV19|.
TGTGCCAGTAGTAGCCGGGAAGATTACGAGCAGTACTTC
CASSSREDYEQYF
>TRBJ2-5|.|TRBV3-1/TRBV3-2|TRBD2
TGTGCCAGCAGCCAATCTAGCGGGGGGACGAGCGAGACCCAGTACTTC
CASSQSSGGTSETQYF
>TRBJ2-1|.|TRBV3-1/TRBV3-2|.
TGTGCGGATTTCGGGACAGTCCTAACCGGGACTAGAAAATACAATGAGCAGTTCTTC
CADFGTVLTGTRKYNEQFF
>TRBJ1-5|.|TRBV9|TRBD1
TGTGCCAGCAGCGTCACAGGGGATGTTCAGCCCCAGCATTTT
CASSVTGDVQPQHF
>TRBJ1-2|once|TRBV9|.
TGTGCCAGCAGCCTCGGGAGGGACGAGGGCTACACCTTC
CASSLGRDEGYTF
>TRBJ2-7|.|TRBV18|TRBD1
TGTGCCAGCTCACCACGCGGACAGGGATTGGGCTACGAGCAGTACTTC
CASSPRGQGLGYEQYF
>TRBJ2-7|.|TRBV29-1|TRBD1
TGCAGCGTTGCCCCGGACAGGGTCGTCGAGCAGTACTTC
CSVAPDRVVEQYF
>TRBJ2-3|.|TRBV7-9|.
TGTGCCAGCAGCTTAGAAGCGGATAGGGATACGCAGTATTTT
CASSLEADRDTQYF
>TRBJ2-7|.|TRBV11-2|.
TGTGCCAGCAGCTCGAACAGGGGAGGCTACGAGCAGTACTTC
CASSSNRGGYEQYF
>TRBJ2-7|once|TRBV12-3/TRBV12-4|.
TGTGCCAGCAGTTTTGGCGGGACCTACGAGCAGTACTTC
CASSFGGTYEQYF
>TRBJ1-1|.|TRBV11-3|.
TGTGCCAGCAGCTTTAGCGGGACGGATTTGACTGAAGCTTTCTTT
CASSFSGTDLTEAFF
>TRBJ2-7|.|TRBV6-5|TRBD1
TGTGCCAGCGAAAGGGACAGGTCCACCTACGAGCAGTACTTC
CASERDRSTYEQYF
>TRBJ1-5|.|TRBV11-2|TRBD1
TGTGCCAGCAGCTTAGATTCCACAGGGGGCAATCAGCCCCAGCATTTT
CASSLDSTGGNQPQHF
>TRBJ2-7|few|TRBV5-6|TRBD1
TGTGCCAGCAGCCCCGCCGGGACAGATAGCTACGAGCAGTACTTC
CASSPAGTDSYEQYF
>TRBJ2-7|.|TRBV5-1|TRBD1
TGCGCCAGCACCTGGACAGGGGGGAACGAGCAGTACTTC
CASTWTGGNEQYF
>TRBJ2-5|once|TRBV24-1|TRBD2
TGTGCCACCAGTGATTCCGGGACTAGCGGCCAAGAGACCCAGTACTTC
CATSDSGTSGQETQYF
>TRBJ1-1|once|TRBV6-5|TRBD1
TGTGCCAGCAGTACCGCACAGGGGTACACTGAAGCTTTCTTT
CASSTAQGYTEAFF